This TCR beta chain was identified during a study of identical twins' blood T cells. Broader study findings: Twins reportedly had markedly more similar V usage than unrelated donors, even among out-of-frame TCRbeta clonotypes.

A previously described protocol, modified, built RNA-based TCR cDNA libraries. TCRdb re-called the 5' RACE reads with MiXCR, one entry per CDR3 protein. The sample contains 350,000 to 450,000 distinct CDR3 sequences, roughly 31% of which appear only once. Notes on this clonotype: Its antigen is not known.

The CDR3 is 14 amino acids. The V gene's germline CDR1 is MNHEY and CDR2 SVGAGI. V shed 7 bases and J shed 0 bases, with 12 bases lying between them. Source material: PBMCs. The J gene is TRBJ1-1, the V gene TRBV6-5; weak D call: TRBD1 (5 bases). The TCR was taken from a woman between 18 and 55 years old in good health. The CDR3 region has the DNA TGTGCCAGCATAAGGGCGGGGGTGAACACTGAAGCTTTCTTT. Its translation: CASIRAGVNTEAFF.